These 2 T cell receptor beta chains share one sample of origin, sequenced in a study of OX40 agonist ivuxolimab in advanced cancers. This table comes from immunoSEQ multiplex PCR, and its TCRdb copy is limited to in-frame clones, with some not included. The sample lists tens of thousands of clones, about 83% seen once, with less than 0.9% in the top ten. Sequenced here: CD4+ or CD8+ T cells sorted from blood, sampled in a trial of the OX40 agonist ivuxolimab. The receptors stem from an adult with an advanced solid tumor such as melanoma, head and neck, liver or kidney cancer.

The chain couples TRBV6-5 to TRBJ1-1; the D is unclear. Germline V gene lookup returns CDR1 MNHEY and CDR2 SVGAGI. Trimming cost V 5 bases and J 4 bases, with 14 bases left between them. The CDR3 is 14 residues long. CDR3 sequence reads: CASSPRVSGTEAFF. CDR3 coding DNA: TGTGCCAGCAGTCCTCGGGTTTCGGGCACTGAAGCTTTCTTT.

This CDR3 is CASCPRQGDNSPLHF. CDR3 sequence (DNA): TGTGCCAGCTGCCCACGACAGGGCGATAATTCACCCCTCCACTTT. The chain is built from TRBV2 and TRBJ1-6, with TRBD1 matching 7 bases. Germline lookup yields CDR1 SNHLY and CDR2 FYNNEI. V was clipped by 8 bases and J by 5 bases; unmatched bases: 9. The length of the CDR3 is 15 residues.